The rows below give T cell receptor beta chains drawn from one sample of a study of T cell repertoires in cytomegalovirus infection. MiXCR, run by TCRdb on the reads, gives a single entry per CDR3 protein. The table lists approximately 81,000 distinct CDR3 sequences, roughly a quarter of them singletons. These receptors' antigens are unknown. The specimen was CD8+ T cells from cultured PBMCs, collected from culture after CMV antigen stimulation. Receptors originate from a human donor in good health (CMV status not recorded). Some clones in this sample may be carry-over from other donors' samples. The CDR3 runs from the conserved cysteine through the conserved F or W. The order of the fields is clone size, D gene, V gene, J gene, CDR3 DNA, CDR3 protein. The D gene is left open where the match is weak. Only some rows state a clone size, as once, few, many or a class for expanded clones.

clone size: NA
D gene: TRBD1
V gene: TRBV27
J gene: TRBJ2-1
CDR3 DNA: TGTGCCAGCACCGACAGGGGGCAAGGAAATGAGCAGTTCTTC
CDR3 protein: CASTDRGQGNEQFF

clone size: many
D gene: NA
V gene: TRBV12-3/TRBV12-4
J gene: TRBJ2-5
CDR3 DNA: TGTGCCAGCAGGATACAGGGAGTAGAGACCCAGTACTTC
CDR3 protein: CASRIQGVETQYF

clone size: few
D gene: NA
V gene: TRBV7-9
J gene: TRBJ1-4
CDR3 DNA: TGTGCCAGCAGCCAAAGGGACACCCCTGAAAAACTGTTTTTT
CDR3 protein: CASSQRDTPEKLFF

clone size: NA
D gene: NA
V gene: TRBV27
J gene: TRBJ1-1
CDR3 DNA: TGTGCCAGCAGTTTTGGGGTACAGGGCGAGAACACTGAAGCTTTCTTT
CDR3 protein: CASSFGVQGENTEAFF

clone size: few
D gene: TRBD1
V gene: TRBV7-9
J gene: TRBJ2-5
CDR3 DNA: TGTGCCAGCAGCCATTCCGGGACAGGGGGACAAGAGACCCAGTACTTC
CDR3 protein: CASSHSGTGGQETQYF

clone size: NA
D gene: NA
V gene: TRBV4-3
J gene: TRBJ2-1
CDR3 DNA: TGCGCCAGCAGCCAAGCGGAAAGGCCCTACAATGAGCAGTTCTTC
CDR3 protein: CASSQAERPYNEQFF

clone size: many
D gene: NA
V gene: TRBV7-6
J gene: TRBJ2-1
CDR3 DNA: TGTGCCAGCAGCTTATTACGGTTGGGGACCCGGGGAGGCAATGAGCAGTTCTTC
CDR3 protein: CASSLLRLGTRGGNEQFF

clone size: few
D gene: TRBD1
V gene: TRBV10-3
J gene: TRBJ1-5
CDR3 DNA: TGTGCCATCAGTGAGGGAACAGGGGGCAATCAGCCCCAGCATTTT
CDR3 protein: CAISEGTGGNQPQHF

clone size: many
D gene: TRBD1
V gene: TRBV7-9
J gene: TRBJ2-5
CDR3 DNA: TGTGCCAGCAGCCAGAGTACAGGGGGCGTTGAGACCCAGTACTTC
CDR3 protein: CASSQSTGGVETQYF

clone size: NA
D gene: NA
V gene: TRBV19
J gene: TRBJ1-1
CDR3 DNA: TGTGCCAGTTTAGAACTACCGGGACCTATAAACACTGAAGCTTTCTTT
CDR3 protein: CASLELPGPINTEAFF